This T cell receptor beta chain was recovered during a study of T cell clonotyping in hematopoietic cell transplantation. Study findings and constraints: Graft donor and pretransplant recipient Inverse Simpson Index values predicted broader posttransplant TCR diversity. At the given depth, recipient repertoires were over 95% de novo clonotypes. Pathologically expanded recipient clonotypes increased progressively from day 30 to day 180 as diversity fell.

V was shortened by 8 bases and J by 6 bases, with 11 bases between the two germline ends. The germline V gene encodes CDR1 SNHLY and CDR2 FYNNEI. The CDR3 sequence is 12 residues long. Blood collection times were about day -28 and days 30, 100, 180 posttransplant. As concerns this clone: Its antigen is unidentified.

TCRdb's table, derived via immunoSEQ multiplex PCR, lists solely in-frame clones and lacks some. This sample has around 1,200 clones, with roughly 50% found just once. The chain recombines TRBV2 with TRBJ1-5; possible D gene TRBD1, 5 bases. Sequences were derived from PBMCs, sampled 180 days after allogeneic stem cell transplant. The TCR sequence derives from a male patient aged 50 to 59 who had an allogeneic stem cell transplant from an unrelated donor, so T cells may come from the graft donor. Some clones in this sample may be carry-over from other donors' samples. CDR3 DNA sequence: TGTGCCAGCGGGACGGCGCCTCAGCCCCAGCATTTT. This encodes CASGTAPQPQHF. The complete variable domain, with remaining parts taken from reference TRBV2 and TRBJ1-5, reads EPEVTQTPSHQVTQMGQEVILRCVPISNHLYFYWYRQILGQKVEFLVSFYNNEISEKSEIFDDQFSVERPDGSNFTLKIRSTKLEDSAMYFCASGTAPQPQHFGDGTRLSIL.